Below, one T cell receptor (beta chain) is given with its context. Its antigen is undetermined. This sample was taken from a study of blood T cells in healthy people across ages. Overall study: With template switching, about one barcoded beta molecule was captured per two T cells.

In germline, CDR1 is SEHNR, CDR2 FQNEAQ (reference sequence). The CDR3 runs 17 residues. J gave up 4 bases and V 5 bases, and 11 bases lay outside the gene matches. Study-wide points: The fall in TCR beta diversity per million T cells was roughly linear with age.

Through a sample-barcoded 5' primer and a J-beta primer mix, a second PCR was run for roughly 7 to 11 cycles. Through a template-switch adaptor with 12 random nucleotides, each cDNA molecule received a tag. TCRdb redid the calling of the 5' RACE reads with MiXCR, one entry per CDR3 protein. The data hold roughly 1.6 million distinct CDR3 sequences, with 30% to 35% observed a single time. Total RNA amounts of at least 6 micrograms were extracted per sample. The V and J genes are TRBV7-9 and TRBJ2-2; 9 bases fit TRBD1. The specimen was blood. The sequence was obtained from a woman between 25 and 40 years old in good health. CDR3 in DNA: TGTGCCAGCAGCCTCAGACTGGGGACAGGGTCCACCGGGGAGCTGTTTTTT. Translation gives CASSLRLGTGSTGELFF. The whole variable domain, remainder taken from reference TRBV7-9 and TRBJ2-2, is DTGVSQNPRHKITKRGQNVTFRCDPISEHNRLYWYRQTLGQGPEFLTYFQNEAQLEKSRLLSDRFSAERPKGSFSTLEIQRTEQGDSAMYLCASSLRLGTGSTGELFFGEGSRLTVL.